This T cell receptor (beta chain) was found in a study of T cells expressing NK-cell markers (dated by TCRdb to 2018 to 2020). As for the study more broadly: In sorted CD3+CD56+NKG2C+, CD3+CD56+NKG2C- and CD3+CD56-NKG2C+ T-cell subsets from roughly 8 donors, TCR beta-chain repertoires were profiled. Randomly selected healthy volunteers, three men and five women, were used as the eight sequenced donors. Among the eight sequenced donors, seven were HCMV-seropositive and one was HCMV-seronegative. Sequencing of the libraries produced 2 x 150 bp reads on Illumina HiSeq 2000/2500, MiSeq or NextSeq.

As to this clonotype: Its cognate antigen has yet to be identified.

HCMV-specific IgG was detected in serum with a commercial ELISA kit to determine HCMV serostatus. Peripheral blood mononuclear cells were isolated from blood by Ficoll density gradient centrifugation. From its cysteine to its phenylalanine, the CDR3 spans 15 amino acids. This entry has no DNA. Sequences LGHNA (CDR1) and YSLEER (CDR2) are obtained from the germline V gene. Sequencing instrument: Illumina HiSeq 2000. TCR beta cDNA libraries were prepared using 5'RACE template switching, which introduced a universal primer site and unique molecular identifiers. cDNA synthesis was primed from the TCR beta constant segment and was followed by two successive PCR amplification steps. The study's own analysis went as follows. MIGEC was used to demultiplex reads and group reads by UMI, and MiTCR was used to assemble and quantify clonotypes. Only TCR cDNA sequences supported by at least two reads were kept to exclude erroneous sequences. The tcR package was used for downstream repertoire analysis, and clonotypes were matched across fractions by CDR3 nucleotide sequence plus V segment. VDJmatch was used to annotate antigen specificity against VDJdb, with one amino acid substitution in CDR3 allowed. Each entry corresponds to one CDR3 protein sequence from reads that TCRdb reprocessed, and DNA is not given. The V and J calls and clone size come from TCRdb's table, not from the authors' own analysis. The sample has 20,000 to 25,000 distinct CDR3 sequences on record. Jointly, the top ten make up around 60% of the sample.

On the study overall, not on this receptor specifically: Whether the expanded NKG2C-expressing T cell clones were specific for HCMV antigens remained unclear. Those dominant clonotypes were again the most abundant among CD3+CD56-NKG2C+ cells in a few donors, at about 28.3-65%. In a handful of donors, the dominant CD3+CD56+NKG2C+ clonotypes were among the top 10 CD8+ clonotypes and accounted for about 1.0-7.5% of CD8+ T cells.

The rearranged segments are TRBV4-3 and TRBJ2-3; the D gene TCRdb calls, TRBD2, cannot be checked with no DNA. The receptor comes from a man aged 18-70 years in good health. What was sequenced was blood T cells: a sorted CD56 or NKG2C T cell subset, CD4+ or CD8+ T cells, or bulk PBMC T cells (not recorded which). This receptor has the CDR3 CASSQAGRASDTQYF.